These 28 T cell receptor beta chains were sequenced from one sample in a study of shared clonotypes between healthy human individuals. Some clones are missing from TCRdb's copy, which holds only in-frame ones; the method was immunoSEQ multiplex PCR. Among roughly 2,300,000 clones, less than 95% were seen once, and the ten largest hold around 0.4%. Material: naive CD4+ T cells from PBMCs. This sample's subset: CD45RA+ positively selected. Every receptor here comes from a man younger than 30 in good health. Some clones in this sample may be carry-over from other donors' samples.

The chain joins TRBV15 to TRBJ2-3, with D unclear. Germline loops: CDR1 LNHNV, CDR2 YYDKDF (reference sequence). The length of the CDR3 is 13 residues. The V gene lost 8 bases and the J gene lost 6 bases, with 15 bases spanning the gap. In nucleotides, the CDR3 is TGTGCCACCGCGGCTCAAGCTGGCGATACGCAGTATTTT. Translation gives CATAAQAGDTQYF.

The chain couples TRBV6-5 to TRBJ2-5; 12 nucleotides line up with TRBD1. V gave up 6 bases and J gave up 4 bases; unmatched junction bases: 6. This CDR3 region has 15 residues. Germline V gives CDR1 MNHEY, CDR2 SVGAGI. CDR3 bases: TGTGCCAGCAGCTCCGGGACAGGGGGCCGAGAGACCCAGTACTTC. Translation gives CASSSGTGGRETQYF.

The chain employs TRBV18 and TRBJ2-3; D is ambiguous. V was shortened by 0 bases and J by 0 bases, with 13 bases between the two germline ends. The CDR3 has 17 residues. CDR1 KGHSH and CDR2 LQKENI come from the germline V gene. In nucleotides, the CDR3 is TGTGCCAGCTCACCACCGAGTGTGCTGGGAAGCACAGATACGCAGTATTTT. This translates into CASSPPSVLGSTDTQYF.

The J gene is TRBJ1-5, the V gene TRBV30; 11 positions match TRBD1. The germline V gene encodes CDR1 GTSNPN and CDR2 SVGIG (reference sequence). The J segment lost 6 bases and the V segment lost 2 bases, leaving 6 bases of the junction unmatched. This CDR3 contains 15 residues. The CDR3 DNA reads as TGTGCCTGGAGTCCTGGGACAGGGGGTTCTCAGCCCCAGCATTTT. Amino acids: CAWSPGTGGSQPQHF.

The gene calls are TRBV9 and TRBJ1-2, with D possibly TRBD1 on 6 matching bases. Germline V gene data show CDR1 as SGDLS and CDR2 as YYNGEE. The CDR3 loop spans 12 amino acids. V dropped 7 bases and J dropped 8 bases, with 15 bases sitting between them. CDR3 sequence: CASHQLRGGYTF. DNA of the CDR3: TGTGCCAGCCATCAACTCAGGGGCGGCTACACCTTC.

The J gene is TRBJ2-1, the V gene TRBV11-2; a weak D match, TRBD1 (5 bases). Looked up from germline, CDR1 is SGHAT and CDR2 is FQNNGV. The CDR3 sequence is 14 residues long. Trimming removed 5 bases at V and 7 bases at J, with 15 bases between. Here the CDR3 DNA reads TGTGCCAGCAGCCCCTCGACAGATTTGAATGAGCAGTTCTTC. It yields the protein CASSPSTDLNEQFF.

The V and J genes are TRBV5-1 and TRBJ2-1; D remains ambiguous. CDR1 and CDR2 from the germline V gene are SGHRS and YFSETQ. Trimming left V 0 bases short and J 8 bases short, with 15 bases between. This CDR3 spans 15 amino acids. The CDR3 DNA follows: TGCGCCAGCAGCTTGGTCGGCCGGCCTAGTGATGAGCAGTTCTTC. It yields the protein CASSLVGRPSDEQFF.

CDR3 in DNA: TGTGCCAGCAGTGGGACGCCAAGTGAAAAACTGTTTTTT. Translating gives CASSGTPSEKLFF. The chain recombines TRBV6-1 with TRBJ1-4, with D uncertain. V lost 4 bases and J lost 7, with 10 bases in between. The CDR3 spans 13 residues. Germline CDR1 is MNHNS and CDR2 is SASEGT.

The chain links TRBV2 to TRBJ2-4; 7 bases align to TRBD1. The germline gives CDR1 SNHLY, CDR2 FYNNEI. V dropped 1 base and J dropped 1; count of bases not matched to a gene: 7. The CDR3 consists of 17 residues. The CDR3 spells CASSEVTDRRAKNIQYF. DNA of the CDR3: TGTGCCAGCAGTGAAGTGACGGACAGGAGGGCCAAAAACATTCAGTACTTC. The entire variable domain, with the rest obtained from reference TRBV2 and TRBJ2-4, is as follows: EPEVTQTPSHQVTQMGQEVILRCVPISNHLYFYWYRQILGQKVEFLVSFYNNEISEKSEIFDDQFSVERPDGSNFTLKIRSTKLEDSAMYFCASSEVTDRRAKNIQYFGAGTRLSVL.

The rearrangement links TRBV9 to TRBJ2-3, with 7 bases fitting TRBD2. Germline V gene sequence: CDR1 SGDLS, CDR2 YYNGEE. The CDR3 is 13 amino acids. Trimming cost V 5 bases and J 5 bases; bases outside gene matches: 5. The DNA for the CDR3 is TGTGCCAGCAGACAAACGGGGGGAGATACGCAGTATTTT. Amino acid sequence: CASRQTGGDTQYF.

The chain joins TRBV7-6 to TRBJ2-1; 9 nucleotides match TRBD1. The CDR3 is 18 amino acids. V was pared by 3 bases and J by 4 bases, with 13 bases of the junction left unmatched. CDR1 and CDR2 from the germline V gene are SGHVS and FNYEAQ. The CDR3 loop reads CASSLGTGKVSSYNEQFF. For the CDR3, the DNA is TGTGCCAGCAGCTTGGGGACAGGGAAAGTTAGCTCGTACAATGAGCAGTTCTTC.

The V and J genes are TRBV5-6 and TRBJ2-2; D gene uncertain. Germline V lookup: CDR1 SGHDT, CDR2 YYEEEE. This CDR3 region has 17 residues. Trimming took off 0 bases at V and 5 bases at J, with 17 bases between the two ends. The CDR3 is CASSLAWLPVRTGELFF. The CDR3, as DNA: TGTGCCAGCAGCTTGGCTTGGCTCCCCGTCAGAACCGGGGAGCTGTTTTTT.

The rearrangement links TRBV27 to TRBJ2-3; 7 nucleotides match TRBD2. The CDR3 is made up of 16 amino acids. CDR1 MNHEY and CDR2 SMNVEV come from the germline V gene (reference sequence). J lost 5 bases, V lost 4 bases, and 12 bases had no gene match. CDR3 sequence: CASSSRTGAGVDTQYF. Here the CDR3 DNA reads TGTGCCAGCAGTTCAAGGACCGGGGCGGGGGTAGATACGCAGTATTTT.

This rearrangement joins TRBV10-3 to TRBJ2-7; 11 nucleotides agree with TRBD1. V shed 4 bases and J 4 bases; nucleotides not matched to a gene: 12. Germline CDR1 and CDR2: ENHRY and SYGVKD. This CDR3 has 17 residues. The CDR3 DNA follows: TGTGCCATCAGTGGCCCCGAAAAGGGACAGGGGGGATACGAGCAGTACTTC. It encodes CAISGPEKGQGGYEQYF.

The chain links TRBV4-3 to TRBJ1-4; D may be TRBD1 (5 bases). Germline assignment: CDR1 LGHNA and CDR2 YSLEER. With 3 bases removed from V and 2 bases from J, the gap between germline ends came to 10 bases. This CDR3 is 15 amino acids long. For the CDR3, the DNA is TGCGCCAGCAGCCAGCAGGGAACCACTAATGAAAAACTGTTTTTT. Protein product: CASSQQGTTNEKLFF.

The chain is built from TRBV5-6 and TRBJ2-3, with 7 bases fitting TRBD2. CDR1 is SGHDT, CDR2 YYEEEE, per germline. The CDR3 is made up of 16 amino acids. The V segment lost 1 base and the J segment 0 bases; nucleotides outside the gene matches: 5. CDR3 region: CASSLRVGGSTDTQYF. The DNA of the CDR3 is TGTGCCAGCAGCTTGAGGGTGGGAGGGAGCACAGATACGCAGTATTTT.

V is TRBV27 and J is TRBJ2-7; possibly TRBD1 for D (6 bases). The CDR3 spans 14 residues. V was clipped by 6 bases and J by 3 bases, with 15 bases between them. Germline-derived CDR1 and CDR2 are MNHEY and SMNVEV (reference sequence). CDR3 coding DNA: TGTGCCAGCAGGAGGACGACAGGAAGCTACGAGCAGTACTTC. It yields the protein CASRRTTGSYEQYF.

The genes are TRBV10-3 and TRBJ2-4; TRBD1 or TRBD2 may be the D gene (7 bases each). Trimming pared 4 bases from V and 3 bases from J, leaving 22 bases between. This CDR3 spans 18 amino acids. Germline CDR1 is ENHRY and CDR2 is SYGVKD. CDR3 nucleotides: TGTGCCATCAGTGGAACGGTCTCGGGAGGACAGGACAAAAACATTCAGTACTTC. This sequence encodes CAISGTVSGGQDKNIQYF.

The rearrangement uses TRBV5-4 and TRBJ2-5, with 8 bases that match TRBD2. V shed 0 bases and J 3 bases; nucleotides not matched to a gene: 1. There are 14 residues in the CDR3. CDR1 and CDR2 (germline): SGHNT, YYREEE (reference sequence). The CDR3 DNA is TGTGCCAGCAGCTTGGCCGGGGGGGAAGAGACCCAGTACTTC. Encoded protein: CASSLAGGEETQYF.

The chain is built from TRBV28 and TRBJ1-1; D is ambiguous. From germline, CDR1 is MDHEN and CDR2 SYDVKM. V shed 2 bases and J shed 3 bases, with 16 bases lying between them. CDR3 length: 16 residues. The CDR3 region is CASSLTGQAWDTEAFF. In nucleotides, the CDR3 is TGTGCCAGCAGTTTAACCGGCCAGGCCTGGGACACTGAAGCTTTCTTT.

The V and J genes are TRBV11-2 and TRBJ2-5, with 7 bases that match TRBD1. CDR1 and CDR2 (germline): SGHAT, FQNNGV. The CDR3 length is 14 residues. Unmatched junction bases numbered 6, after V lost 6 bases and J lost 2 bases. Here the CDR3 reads CASRETGPQETQYF. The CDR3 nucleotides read TGTGCCAGCAGGGAGACAGGGCCGCAAGAGACCCAGTACTTC.

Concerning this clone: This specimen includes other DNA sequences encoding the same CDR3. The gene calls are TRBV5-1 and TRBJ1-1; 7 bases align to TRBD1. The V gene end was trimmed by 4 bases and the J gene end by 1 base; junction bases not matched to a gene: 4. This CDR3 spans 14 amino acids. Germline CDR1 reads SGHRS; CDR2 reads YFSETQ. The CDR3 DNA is TGCGCCAGCAGCCTCCAGGGGGGGAACACTGAAGCTTTCTTT. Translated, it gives CASSLQGGNTEAFF. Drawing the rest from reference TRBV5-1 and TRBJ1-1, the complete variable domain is KAGVTQTPRYLIKTRGQQVTLSCSPISGHRSVSWYQQTPGQGLQFLFEYFSETQRNKGNFPGRFSGRQFSNSRSEMNVSTLELGDSALYLCASSLQGGNTEAFFGQGTRLTVV.

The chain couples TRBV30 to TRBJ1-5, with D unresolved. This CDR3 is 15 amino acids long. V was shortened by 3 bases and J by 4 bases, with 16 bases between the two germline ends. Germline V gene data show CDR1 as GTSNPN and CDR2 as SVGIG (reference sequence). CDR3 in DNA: TGTGCCTGGAGCCGACCTCAACCGGAGAATCAGCCCCAGCATTTT. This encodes CAWSRPQPENQPQHF.

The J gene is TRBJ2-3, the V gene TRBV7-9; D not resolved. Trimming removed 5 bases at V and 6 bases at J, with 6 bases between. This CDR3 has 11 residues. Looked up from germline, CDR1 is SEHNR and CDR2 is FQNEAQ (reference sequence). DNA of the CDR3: TGTGCCAGCAGCCCTTTGGATACGCAGTATTTT. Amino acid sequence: CASSPLDTQYF.

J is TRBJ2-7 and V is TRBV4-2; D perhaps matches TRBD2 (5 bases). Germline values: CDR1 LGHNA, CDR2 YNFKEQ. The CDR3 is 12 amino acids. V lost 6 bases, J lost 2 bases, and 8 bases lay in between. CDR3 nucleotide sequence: TGTGCCAGCAGTGAGGGCCCCTACGAGCAGTACTTC. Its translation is CASSEGPYEQYF.

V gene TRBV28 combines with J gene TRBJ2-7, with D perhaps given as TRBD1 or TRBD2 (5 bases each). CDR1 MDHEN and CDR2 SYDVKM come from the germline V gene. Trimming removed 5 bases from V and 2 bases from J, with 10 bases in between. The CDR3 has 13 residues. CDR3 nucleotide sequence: TGTGCCAGCAGTGGGACCCTAGCCTACGAGCAGTACTTC. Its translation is CASSGTLAYEQYF.

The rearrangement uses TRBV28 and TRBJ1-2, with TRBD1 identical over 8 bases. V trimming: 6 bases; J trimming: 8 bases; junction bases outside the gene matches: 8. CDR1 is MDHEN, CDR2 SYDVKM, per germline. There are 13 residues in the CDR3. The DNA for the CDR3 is TGTGCCAGCAGGCCAGGGGGCCCCTTAGGCTACACCTTC. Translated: CASRPGGPLGYTF.

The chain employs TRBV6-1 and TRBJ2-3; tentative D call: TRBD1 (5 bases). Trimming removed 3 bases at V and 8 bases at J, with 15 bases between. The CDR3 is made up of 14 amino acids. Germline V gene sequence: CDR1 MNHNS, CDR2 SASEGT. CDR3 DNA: TGTGCCAGCAGTGATGTTCAGGGAAAGGGTACGCAGTATTTT. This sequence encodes CASSDVQGKGTQYF.